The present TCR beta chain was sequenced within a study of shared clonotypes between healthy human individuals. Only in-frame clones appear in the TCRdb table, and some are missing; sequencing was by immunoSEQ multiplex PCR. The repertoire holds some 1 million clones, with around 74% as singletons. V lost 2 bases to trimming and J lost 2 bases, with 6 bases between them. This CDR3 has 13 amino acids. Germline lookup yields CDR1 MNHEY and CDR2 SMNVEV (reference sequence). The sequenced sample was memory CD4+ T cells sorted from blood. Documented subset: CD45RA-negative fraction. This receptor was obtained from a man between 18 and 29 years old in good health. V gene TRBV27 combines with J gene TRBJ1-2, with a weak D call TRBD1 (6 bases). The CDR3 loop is CASSLDRNYGYTF. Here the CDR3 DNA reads TGTGCCAGCAGTTTAGACAGGAACTATGGCTACACCTTC.